A selection of T cell receptor beta chains follows, all from one sample in a study of blood T cell repertoires in COVID-19. Sequencing was performed with immunoSEQ multiplex PCR; in TCRdb, only in-frame clones are kept and a portion is missing. The data show 110,000 or so clones, approximately 90% seen once. Material for sequencing was peripheral blood. These receptors were obtained from a woman aged 50 to 65 with acute or convalescent COVID-19. The CDR3 runs from the conserved cysteine through the conserved F or W. D genes are given only for firm matches. For some rows the clone size is stated as once, few or many, or as a class when expanded; others skip it.

V	size	J	D	DNA	CDR3
TRBV2	-	TRBJ1-5	TRBD1	TGTGCCAGCAGTTTGTTTGGATACGGACAGGTCGGGCAGCCCCAGCATTTT	CASSLFGYGQVGQPQHF
TRBV28	once	TRBJ1-1	-	TGTGCCAGCAGTTCACAGGGACCCGAAGCTTTCTTT	CASSSQGPEAFF
TRBV29-1	-	TRBJ1-4	TRBD1	TGCAGCGCCGCTCGGGACAGTAATGAAAAACTGTTTTTT	CSAARDSNEKLFF
TRBV7-9	-	TRBJ2-7	-	TGTGCCAGCAGCCGGACAGTTCACTACGAGCAGTACTTC	CASSRTVHYEQYF
TRBV7-8	-	TRBJ1-1	-	TGTGCCAGCAGCCCGACGGAGAGGAACACTGAAGCTTTCTTT	CASSPTERNTEAFF
TRBV6-2/TRBV6-3	-	TRBJ2-7	-	TGTGCCAGCAGTTGGAATCGGGCCTACGAGCAGTACTTC	CASSWNRAYEQYF
TRBV7-2	-	TRBJ2-4	TRBD1	TGTGCCAGCACCCGGGACAGGGCGGCCAAAAACATTCAGTACTTC	CASTRDRAAKNIQYF
TRBV7-9	-	TRBJ2-5	-	TGTGCCAGCAGCTTAGGACAGTGGGAGACCCAGTACTTC	CASSLGQWETQYF
TRBV9	-	TRBJ1-2	TRBD1	TGTGCCAGCAGCTACGACTCGACAGGGGGGGACTATGGCTACACCTTC	CASSYDSTGGDYGYTF
TRBV11-2	-	TRBJ1-4	-	TGTGCCAGCAGCTCAGCCCACAAGGGGGAAAAACTGTTTTTT	CASSSAHKGEKLFF
TRBV28	-	TRBJ1-5	-	TGTGCCAGCAGCTTCGAGGGAGAGGGTCAGCCCCAGCATTTT	CASSFEGEGQPQHF
TRBV7-2	-	TRBJ1-1	-	TGTGCCAGCAGCCTCCTGGGACAAAGGAACACTGAAGCTTTCTTT	CASSLLGQRNTEAFF
TRBV2	-	TRBJ2-7	-	TGTGCCAGCAGTCGACAGGTCAACTCCTACGAGCAGTACTTC	CASSRQVNSYEQYF